Listed below are T cell receptor beta chains from one sample, sequenced in a study of control samples from healthy donors and cancer patients. Using immunoSEQ multiplex PCR, the repertoire was profiled, and TCRdb retains in-frame clones only, with some absent. Here the sample spans roughly 95,000 clones, around 88% being singletons. The specimen sequenced was blood. All receptors come from a man aged 25-40 years in good health. The CDR3 runs from the conserved cysteine through the conserved F or W. D genes are given only for firm matches. Size tells how often a clone was seen (once, few, many) or the class of an expanded clone, and some rows leave it out.

V gene: TRBV25-1
clone size: NA
D gene: TRBD1
J gene: TRBJ1-1
CDR3 DNA: TGTGCCAGCAGTGGTCCCCGGGACAGGGGGCTGAACACTGAAGCTTTCTTT
CDR3 protein: CASSGPRDRGLNTEAFF

V gene: TRBV4-3
clone size: NA
D gene: NA
J gene: TRBJ1-1
CDR3 DNA: TGCGCCAGCAGCCAAGACGTCGGAATTCCCACTGAAGCTTTCTTT
CDR3 protein: CASSQDVGIPTEAFF

V gene: TRBV29-1
clone size: NA
D gene: TRBD1
J gene: TRBJ1-5
CDR3 DNA: TGCAGCGTCGCTCCGGGACAGGGCCCCGGGCAGCCCCAGCATTTT
CDR3 protein: CSVAPGQGPGQPQHF

V gene: TRBV5-1
clone size: NA
D gene: TRBD2
J gene: TRBJ2-7
CDR3 DNA: TGCGCCAGCATGGGAGGGAGCCCTCCCTACGAGCAGTACTTC
CDR3 protein: CASMGGSPPYEQYF

V gene: TRBV12-3/TRBV12-4
clone size: few
D gene: NA
J gene: TRBJ1-6
CDR3 DNA: TGTGCCAGCAGTCGTACAGGGTTCCTCCACTTT
CDR3 protein: CASSRTGFLHF

V gene: TRBV27
clone size: NA
D gene: NA
J gene: TRBJ2-1
CDR3 DNA: TGTGCCAGCAGTTTAGTTAGCTCTACCTACAATGAGCAGTTCTTC
CDR3 protein: CASSLVSSTYNEQFF

V gene: TRBV6-5
clone size: NA
D gene: NA
J gene: TRBJ2-5
CDR3 DNA: TGTGCCAGCACCCAGGGGACATACGATCAAGAGACCCAGTACTTC
CDR3 protein: CASTQGTYDQETQYF

V gene: TRBV14
clone size: NA
D gene: NA
J gene: TRBJ2-7
CDR3 DNA: TGTGCCAGCAGCCAAGTAGGAGGGACCGAGCAGTACTTC
CDR3 protein: CASSQVGGTEQYF

V gene: TRBV29-1
clone size: NA
D gene: NA
J gene: TRBJ2-1
CDR3 DNA: TGCAGCGTTGAAGCTCTGGGGCTACAATACTACAATGAGCAGTTCTTC
CDR3 protein: CSVEALGLQYYNEQFF

V gene: TRBV5-5
clone size: NA
D gene: NA
J gene: TRBJ2-3
CDR3 DNA: TGTGCCAGCAGCTTGGAGGGGGTGGGTATTACGCAGTATTTT
CDR3 protein: CASSLEGVGITQYF

V gene: TRBV18
clone size: NA
D gene: NA
J gene: TRBJ1-1
CDR3 DNA: TGTGCCAGCTCACCACTGGTACAGATGAACACTGAAGCTTTCTTT
CDR3 protein: CASSPLVQMNTEAFF

V gene: TRBV27
clone size: NA
D gene: NA
J gene: TRBJ2-5
CDR3 DNA: TGTGCCAGCAGTTTATCGATGAGGGGGGGGACCCAGTACTTC
CDR3 protein: CASSLSMRGGTQYF

V gene: TRBV19
clone size: NA
D gene: NA
J gene: TRBJ2-2
CDR3 DNA: TGTGGAACGGGACACTTCACCGGGGAGCTGTTTTTT
CDR3 protein: CGTGHFTGELFF

V gene: TRBV30
clone size: NA
D gene: NA
J gene: TRBJ1-6
CDR3 DNA: TGTGCCTGGAGCCGGGGACGGAATAATTCACCCCTCCACTTT
CDR3 protein: CAWSRGRNNSPLHF

V gene: TRBV28
clone size: NA
D gene: TRBD1
J gene: TRBJ1-1
CDR3 DNA: TGTGCCAGCAGTTCACAGGGGGCAGGGACTGAAGCTTTCTTT
CDR3 protein: CASSSQGAGTEAFF

V gene: TRBV11-1
clone size: NA
D gene: NA
J gene: TRBJ2-1
CDR3 DNA: TGTGCCAGCAGCTTAAGCGCCCTGGGGGGCAATGAGCAGTTCTTC
CDR3 protein: CASSLSALGGNEQFF

V gene: TRBV27
clone size: NA
D gene: TRBD2
J gene: TRBJ2-7
CDR3 DNA: TGTCCCAGCAGTTTACTATCAGCGGGGGGGGGCGGGAGCTACGAGCAGTACTTC
CDR3 protein: CPSSLLSAGGGGSYEQYF

V gene: TRBV11-2
clone size: NA
D gene: NA
J gene: TRBJ2-7
CDR3 DNA: TGTGCCAGCAGCTTAGTGGCGTCAAACCCTTACGAGCAGTACTTC
CDR3 protein: CASSLVASNPYEQYF

V gene: TRBV12-3/TRBV12-4
clone size: NA
D gene: NA
J gene: TRBJ1-4
CDR3 DNA: TGTGCCAGTGGGGATTCGGGTAATGAAAAACTGTTTTTT
CDR3 protein: CASGDSGNEKLFF

V gene: TRBV6-5
clone size: NA
D gene: TRBD2
J gene: TRBJ2-1
CDR3 DNA: TGTGCCAGCAGCCGACTAGCGGGAGTATCCGATGAGCAGTTCTTC
CDR3 protein: CASSRLAGVSDEQFF

V gene: TRBV15
clone size: NA
D gene: NA
J gene: TRBJ2-3
CDR3 DNA: TGTGCCACCAGCAGTAGGCTAGCCTCAGATACGCAGTATTTT
CDR3 protein: CATSSRLASDTQYF

V gene: TRBV2
clone size: NA
D gene: TRBD1
J gene: TRBJ2-1
CDR3 DNA: TGTGCCAGCAGACCTCGGGACAGGTACAATGAGCAGTTCTTC
CDR3 protein: CASRPRDRYNEQFF